These T cell receptor beta chains were read from a single sample in a study of early T cells in non-severe SARS-CoV-2 infection. TCRdb re-analysed the 5' RACE reads in MiXCR, keeping a single row per CDR3 protein. Here the sample spans 60,000 to 75,000 distinct CDR3 sequences, roughly 10% being singletons. The sequencing here drew on whole blood, taken at baseline. The receptor source for this set is an adult who was a healthcare worker with PCR-confirmed SARS-CoV-2 infection or an uninfected control (not recorded which). Both conserved end residues are part of each CDR3. The D gene is left open where the match is weak. Clone size, where shown, is once, few, many, or a class for clones that have expanded.

J,D,length,size,V,CDR3,DNA
TRBJ1-1,NA,13,NA,TRBV29-1,CSVGRGLNTEAFF,TGCAGCGTGGGCAGGGGTCTGAACACTGAAGCTTTCTTT
TRBJ2-3,TRBD2,15,many,TRBV7-2,CASSPSGSQADTQYF,TGTGCCAGCAGCCCAAGCGGGAGCCAAGCAGATACGCAGTATTTT
TRBJ1-1,NA,13,NA,TRBV28,CASSLNPRSKAFF,TGTGCCAGCAGTTTGAACCCGAGGTCGAAAGCTTTCTTT
TRBJ2-7,TRBD2,14,NA,TRBV29-1,CSVGPSGRDYEQYF,TGCAGCGTTGGTCCTAGCGGGAGAGACTACGAGCAGTACTTC
TRBJ2-1,NA,15,many,TRBV5-1,CASSLTGTGPNEQFF,TGCGCCAGCAGCTTGACCGGGACTGGACCCAATGAGCAGTTCTTC
TRBJ2-1,TRBD2,15,few,TRBV5-1,CASSLRAGESNEQFF,TGCGCCAGCAGCTTGCGAGCGGGAGAGTCAAATGAGCAGTTCTTC
TRBJ2-5,TRBD2,18,many,TRBV7-3,CASSSGARLAGGRETQYF,TGTGCCAGCAGCTCGGGGGCCCGTCTAGCGGGAGGCCGTGAGACCCAGTACTTC
TRBJ1-1,TRBD1,15,many,TRBV6-2/TRBV6-3,CASSLKPAGGTEAFF,TGTGCCAGCAGCCTAAAACCCGCAGGGGGCACTGAAGCTTTCTTT
TRBJ2-1,NA,18,many,TRBV29-1,CSVEDPDPLIPPYNEQFF,TGCAGCGTTGAAGACCCAGACCCCCTGATACCCCCCTACAATGAGCAGTTCTTC
TRBJ1-1,NA,19,NA,TRBV4-3,CASSQGWDKGRFMNTEAFF,TGCGCCAGCAGCCAAGGGTGGGACAAGGGCCGTTTTATGAACACTGAAGCTTTCTTT
TRBJ2-7,NA,14,many,TRBV12-3/TRBV12-4,CASSSGTTSSEQYF,TGTGCCAGCAGCTCCGGGACAACCTCCTCCGAGCAGTACTTC
TRBJ1-1,NA,13,few,TRBV6-2/TRBV6-3,CAAVRPLNTEAFF,TGTGCCGCAGTGAGACCGCTGAACACTGAAGCTTTCTTT
TRBJ2-1,NA,16,many,TRBV6-2/TRBV6-3,CASGRPRGGGINEQFF,TGTGCCAGCGGAAGACCCCGCGGAGGGGGAATCAATGAGCAGTTCTTC
TRBJ2-7,TRBD1,15,many,TRBV28,CASSLLGGATYEQYF,TGTGCCAGCAGCCTCTTAGGGGGCGCAACCTACGAGCAGTACTTC
TRBJ2-7,TRBD1,14,few,TRBV20-1,CSAHTGTGGYEQYF,TGCAGTGCTCACACCGGGACAGGGGGCTACGAGCAGTACTTC
TRBJ1-2,NA,13,few,TRBV12-3/TRBV12-4,CASSHQTVEGYTF,TGTGCCAGCAGTCATCAAACGGTGGAGGGCTACACCTTC
TRBJ1-1,NA,16,few,TRBV6-5,CASSYSIRGRKTEAFF,TGTGCCAGCAGTTACTCGATAAGAGGGAGGAAGACTGAAGCTTTCTTT
TRBJ2-7,NA,12,few,TRBV4-1,CASKERIDEQYF,TGCGCCAGCAAAGAAAGAATCGACGAGCAGTACTTC
TRBJ1-2,TRBD1,13,many,TRBV2,CASTRDRGYGYTF,TGTGCCAGCACCCGGGACAGGGGCTATGGCTACACCTTC
TRBJ2-4,TRBD1,13,many,TRBV5-1,CASSRGQGNIQYF,TGCGCCAGCAGCAGAGGACAGGGAAACATTCAGTACTTC
TRBJ1-2,TRBD1,13,few,TRBV11-2,CASGQEANYGYTF,TGTGCCAGTGGACAGGAGGCAAACTATGGCTACACCTTC
TRBJ1-1,TRBD1,13,NA,TRBV10-3,CAISGTGDTEAFF,TGTGCCATCAGTGGGACAGGGGACACTGAAGCTTTCTTT